Presented here are 26 T cell receptor beta chains from one specimen sequenced in a study of memory CD4+ T cells and cytomegalovirus serostatus. The sort gate was single viable CD3+CD4+CD8-CD45RO+ cells for memory CD4+ T cells. TCRdb's table, derived via immunoSEQ multiplex PCR, lists solely in-frame clones and lacks some. Found here are 55,000 to 80,000 clones, roughly three quarters of them singletons; the top ten hold 4% to 5%. The sequenced material came from memory CD4+ T cells from blood. These receptors were taken from an adult in good health and CMV-seropositive.

The rearrangement links TRBV19 to TRBJ1-5; a weak D match, TRBD1 (5 bases). From germline, CDR1 is LNHDA and CDR2 SQIVND (reference sequence). V shed 3 bases and J shed 7 bases, with 10 bases lying between them. The CDR3 sequence is 13 residues long. CDR3 amino acids: CASSMQGEQPQHF. The CDR3, as DNA: TGTGCCAGTAGTATGCAGGGTGAGCAGCCCCAGCATTTT.

The V call is TRBV29-1, the J call TRBJ1-5, with 9 bases lining up with TRBD1. Germline V gene lookup returns CDR1 SQVTM and CDR2 ANQGSEA. The ends lost 6 bases at V and 4 bases at J; junction bases unmatched: 1. The CDR3 totals 12 residues. In DNA, the CDR3 is TGCAGCGTCGGGACAGGGAATCAGCCCCAGCATTTT. Encoded protein: CSVGTGNQPQHF. Complete variable domain (other parts from reference TRBV29-1 and TRBJ1-5): SAVISQKPSRDICQRGTSLTIQCQVDSQVTMMFWYRQQPGQSLTLIATANQGSEATYESGFVIDKFPISRPNLTFSTLTVSNMSPEDSSIYLCSVGTGNQPQHFGDGTRLSIL.

The chain links TRBV7-2 to TRBJ1-2, with D unclear. The germline V gene encodes CDR1 SGHTA and CDR2 FQGNSA. V lost 4 bases and J 8 bases, leaving 11 bases between the germline ends. The CDR3 totals 12 residues. The CDR3 loop is CASSSDVGGYTF. The CDR3 DNA reads as TGTGCCAGCAGCTCGGACGTGGGAGGCTACACCTTC.

The gene calls are TRBV11-2 and TRBJ1-3, with a possible D match to TRBD1 (6 bases). The CDR3 is 16 amino acids. Germline loops: CDR1 SGHAT, CDR2 FQNNGV. V was pared by 3 bases and J by 2 bases, with 14 bases between. CDR3 protein: CASSLLSTGPGNTIYF. The CDR3 DNA follows: TGTGCCAGCAGCTTGTTATCAACAGGGCCTGGAAACACCATATATTTT.

This clone was detected only a few times. This chain connects TRBV18 to TRBJ2-3; 8 bases line up with TRBD1. From germline, CDR1 is KGHSH and CDR2 LQKENI. This CDR3 is 18 amino acids long. V was clipped by 3 bases and J by 0 bases; unmatched bases: 11. The CDR3 DNA reads TGTGCCAGCTCACCCCTGGGGGCAGGGGGCTTAAGCACAGATACGCAGTATTTT. Protein sequence: CASSPLGAGGLSTDTQYF. Full variable domain (rest looked up from reference TRBV18 and TRBJ2-3): NAGVMQNPRHLVRRRGQEARLRCSPMKGHSHVYWYRQLPEEGLKFMVYLQKENIIDESGMPKERFSAEFPKEGPSILRIQQVVRGDSAAYFCASSPLGAGGLSTDTQYFGPGTRLTVL.

The rearrangement links TRBV5-1 to TRBJ2-7, with unresolved D. V shed 2 bases and J shed 1 base, with 10 bases lying between them. This CDR3 is built from 14 residues. Germline assignment: CDR1 SGHRS and CDR2 YFSETQ. The CDR3, as DNA: TGCGCCAGCAGCTTCTCGTCAGGATCCTACGAGCAGTACTTC. This sequence encodes CASSFSSGSYEQYF.

This clone was counted only a few times. V gene TRBV29-1 combines with J gene TRBJ2-1, with D unresolved. V shed 0 bases and J shed 15 bases, with 6 bases lying between them. Germline V gene lookup returns CDR1 SQVTM and CDR2 ANQGSEA. The CDR3 totals 9 residues. The CDR3 DNA reads as TGCAGCGTTGAAGATCCCCCGTTCTTC. It codes for CSVEDPPFF.

The chain is built from TRBV7-9 and TRBJ1-5, with TRBD1 identical over 7 bases. V was pared by 3 bases and J by 3 bases, with 2 bases of the junction left unmatched. This CDR3 is built from 14 residues. Germline CDR1 and CDR2: SEHNR and FQNEAQ (reference sequence). CDR3 nucleotide sequence: TGTGCCAGCAGCTTGGGACAGCCCAATCAGCCCCAGCATTTT. Its translation is CASSLGQPNQPQHF.

J is TRBJ2-3 and V is TRBV7-6; the D is unclear. CDR1 and CDR2 from the germline V gene are SGHVS and FNYEAQ. V was shortened by 1 base and J by 1 base, with 9 bases between the two germline ends. This CDR3 is built from 15 residues. The chain's CDR3 is CASSLGRAGTDTQYF. CDR3 nucleotides: TGTGCCAGCAGCTTAGGTCGTGCGGGCACAGATACGCAGTATTTT.

V and J are TRBV14 and TRBJ2-7; maybe TRBD1 (6 bases). The germline V and J ends were trimmed by 3 bases and 0 bases, with 6 bases remaining between them. Looked up from germline, CDR1 is SGHDN and CDR2 is FVKESK. CDR3 length: 13 residues. CDR3 protein: CASSQDSSYEQYF. For the CDR3, the DNA is TGTGCCAGCAGCCAGGACAGCTCCTACGAGCAGTACTTC.

The chain carries TRBV2 and TRBJ2-7, with no clear D. Trimming took off 7 bases at V and 1 base at J, with 11 bases between the two ends. The CDR3 totals 13 residues. Germline V gene lookup returns CDR1 SNHLY and CDR2 FYNNEI. The CDR3 is CASNPPVSYEQYF. CDR3 DNA sequence: TGTGCCAGCAACCCTCCTGTGTCCTACGAGCAGTACTTC. The full variable domain, its missing parts supplied by reference TRBV2 and TRBJ2-7, is EPEVTQTPSHQVTQMGQEVILRCVPISNHLYFYWYRQILGQKVEFLVSFYNNEISEKSEIFDDQFSVERPDGSNFTLKIRSTKLEDSAMYFCASNPPVSYEQYFGPGTRLTVT.

The chain recombines TRBV7-8 with TRBJ1-4; D remains unclear. The CDR3 has 17 residues. V was trimmed by 1 base and J by 0 bases, leaving 12 bases between them. CDR1 is SGHVS and CDR2 is FQNEAQ in the germline V gene. The CDR3 bases are TGTGCCAGCAGCTTAGTGACCGCAGCTGCAACTAATGAAAAACTGTTTTTT. The encoded protein is CASSLVTAAATNEKLFF. The full variable domain, with the rest looked up from reference TRBV7-8 and TRBJ1-4, is GAGVSQSPRYKVAKRGQDVALRCDPISGHVSLFWYQQALGQGPEFLTYFQNEAQLDKSGLPSDRFFAERPEGSVSTLKIQRTQQEDSAVYLCASSLVTAAATNEKLFFGSGTQLSVL.

V is TRBV6-1 and J is TRBJ1-2; 12 bases match TRBD1. Trimming at V came to 2 bases and at J to 7 bases, leaving 5 bases not matched to a gene. The CDR3 runs to 15 residues. Germline assignment: CDR1 MNHNS and CDR2 SASEGT. Written as DNA, the CDR3 is TGTGCCAGCAGTGAAAAAGCGGGACAGGGGGCTGGCTACACCTTC. This encodes CASSEKAGQGAGYTF.

This clone was recorded once. The V call is TRBV5-1, the J call TRBJ2-2; 9 bases are shared with TRBD1. Germline CDR1 and CDR2: SGHRS and YFSETQ. The CDR3 runs to 16 residues. With 0 bases clipped from V and 9 bases from J, the junction kept 9 bases outside the gene matches. The CDR3 nucleotides are TGCGCCAGCAGCTTGGCGGGACAGGGTCCTTATCGGGAGCTGTTTTTT. Amino acids: CASSLAGQGPYRELFF.

The gene calls are TRBV4-1 and TRBJ2-5; 9 nucleotides match TRBD2. Germline values: CDR1 MGHRA, CDR2 YSYEKL. The V and J ends lost 0 bases and 2 bases, in that order; junction bases with no gene match: 7. This CDR3 region has 17 residues. CDR3 DNA sequence: TGCGCCAGCAGCCAAGACGGGGCTAGCGGGGTGCAAGAGACCCAGTACTTC. As protein: CASSQDGASGVQETQYF.

Written as DNA, the CDR3 is TGTGCCAGCAGTTCAGACGGGACTAGCGGATTTTACGAGCAGTACTTC. Amino acids: CASSSDGTSGFYEQYF. J is TRBJ2-5 and V is TRBV6-5; 11 positions agree with TRBD2. TRBJ2-7 explains the end of the DNA better; the J call may be wrong. This CDR3 has 16 residues. CDR1 is MNHEY, CDR2 SVGAGI, per germline.

The V call is TRBV5-4, the J call TRBJ1-4; 7 bases agree with TRBD1. Germline lookup yields CDR1 SGHNT and CDR2 YYREEE (reference sequence). The CDR3 spans 15 residues. The V gene end was trimmed by 4 bases and the J gene end by 6 bases; junction bases not matched to a gene: 9. The CDR3 coding sequence is TGTGCCAGCAGCGACTACAGGGGAGGGGATGAAAAACTGTTTTTT. Its protein is CASSDYRGGDEKLFF.

This chain connects TRBV5-1 to TRBJ2-1; TRBD1 might be the D (6 bases). V shed 3 bases and J shed 0 bases, with 10 bases lying between them. CDR3 size: 15 residues. The germline gives CDR1 SGHRS, CDR2 YFSETQ. The CDR3 nucleotides read TGCGCCAGCAGCTGGACAGATAGCTCCTACAATGAGCAGTTCTTC. This encodes CASSWTDSSYNEQFF.

This chain joins TRBV7-2 and TRBJ2-3, with D uncertain. Germline V CDR1 and CDR2: SGHTA, FQGNSA. Trimming shortened V by 6 bases and J by 4 bases, and 8 bases separated the two germline ends. The CDR3 runs 12 residues. As DNA, the CDR3 is TGTGCCAGCAGTAAAGAGGCAGATACGCAGTATTTT. Protein product: CASSKEADTQYF.

The chain recombines TRBV27 with TRBJ1-2; 8 bases align to TRBD1. The CDR3 contains 17 residues. Germline CDR1 reads MNHEY; CDR2 reads SMNVEV (reference sequence). Unmatched junction bases numbered 18, after V lost 7 bases and J lost 5 bases. CDR3 protein: CASTTRTQGAKRYGYTF. The CDR3 bases are TGTGCCAGCACAACACGAACCCAGGGGGCTAAGAGGTATGGCTACACCTTC.

The J gene is TRBJ2-1, the V gene TRBV13; 9 bases match TRBD2. The length of the CDR3 is 17 residues. With 0 bases clipped from V and 7 bases from J, the junction kept 10 bases outside the gene matches. Germline CDR1 reads PRHDT; CDR2 reads FYEKMQ (reference sequence). Here the CDR3 DNA reads TGTGCCAGCAGCTTAGGCCCGGGGGCTAGCGGGATAAATGAGCAGTTCTTC. This translates into CASSLGPGASGINEQFF.

V gene TRBV20-1 combines with J gene TRBJ2-7; D remains ambiguous. V lost 5 bases and J 4 bases, leaving 6 bases between the germline ends. This CDR3 has 10 amino acids. CDR1 and CDR2 (germline): DFQATT, SNEGSKA (reference sequence). The CDR3 DNA is TGCAGTGCTTCAGTTTACGAGCAGTACTTC. Translated: CSASVYEQYF.

The rearrangement links TRBV5-1 to TRBJ2-5; D is perhaps TRBD2 (6 bases). The CDR3 is made up of 14 amino acids. Germline V gene data show CDR1 as SGHRS and CDR2 as YFSETQ. V was cut by 0 bases and J by 5 bases, with 11 bases left in between. The CDR3 loop reads CASSLDTSSETQYF. CDR3 sequence (DNA): TGCGCCAGCAGCTTGGATACTAGCTCCGAGACCCAGTACTTC. The complete variable domain, with remaining parts taken from reference TRBV5-1 and TRBJ2-5, reads KAGVTQTPRYLIKTRGQQVTLSCSPISGHRSVSWYQQTPGQGLQFLFEYFSETQRNKGNFPGRFSGRQFSNSRSEMNVSTLELGDSALYLCASSLDTSSETQYFGPGTRLLVL.

This clone was observed once. This chain connects TRBV7-8 to TRBJ2-4; 10 bases fit TRBD2. Germline V gene sequence: CDR1 SGHVS, CDR2 FQNEAQ. The V segment lost 7 bases and the J segment 1 base; nucleotides outside the gene matches: 7. The CDR3 has 16 residues. The CDR3 loop reads CASTHSTSGAKNIQYF. The CDR3 DNA is TGTGCCAGCACCCATTCGACTAGCGGGGCCAAAAACATTCAGTACTTC.

This clone was seen a few times. The chain couples TRBV28 to TRBJ1-5, with 9 bases that match TRBD1. The V segment lost 5 bases and the J segment 3 bases; nucleotides outside the gene matches: 11. This CDR3 is built from 17 residues. The germline CDR1 and CDR2 sequences are MDHEN and SYDVKM. The CDR3 bases are TGTGCCAGCAGTCAAAAGCCCGGGACAGGGAACAATCAGCCCCAGCATTTT. Residues: CASSQKPGTGNNQPQHF. Looking up the rest from reference TRBV28 and TRBJ1-5 gives the full variable domain: DVKVTQSSRYLVKRTGEKVFLECVQDMDHENMFWYRQDPGLGLRLIYFSYDVKMKEKGDIPEGYSVSREKKERFSLILESASTNQTSMYLCASSQKPGTGNNQPQHFGDGTRLSIL.

The genes are TRBV4-2 and TRBJ2-7; D gene ambiguous. The CDR3 is 17 residues long. The germline CDR1 and CDR2 sequences are LGHNA and YNFKEQ. Trimming took 0 bases from V and 2 from J, leaving 17 bases between them. The CDR3 loop is CASSQERGSYPPYEQYF. In DNA, the CDR3 is TGTGCCAGCAGCCAAGAACGAGGATCTTATCCGCCCTACGAGCAGTACTTC.